This T cell receptor beta chain was found in a study of blood T cell repertoires in COVID-19. The protocol was immunoSEQ multiplex PCR, while the TCRdb copy is restricted to in-frame clones and leaves out a portion. The table records roughly 300,000 clones, 70% to 90% of them present only once. Germline V gene sequence: CDR1 SGHTA, CDR2 FQGNSA. The CDR3 is made up of 14 amino acids. With 1 base clipped from V and 5 bases from J, the junction kept 3 bases outside the gene matches. The J gene is TRBJ2-5, the V gene TRBV7-2; 8 bases map to TRBD2. Sequencing was performed on PBMCs or T cells enriched from blood (not recorded which). The origin of this receptor is a woman aged 25 to 45 who had recovered from COVID-19. The CDR3 loop is CASSLDGGAETQYF. CDR3 sequence (DNA): TGTGCCAGCAGCTTAGACGGGGGGGCGGAGACCCAGTACTTC.